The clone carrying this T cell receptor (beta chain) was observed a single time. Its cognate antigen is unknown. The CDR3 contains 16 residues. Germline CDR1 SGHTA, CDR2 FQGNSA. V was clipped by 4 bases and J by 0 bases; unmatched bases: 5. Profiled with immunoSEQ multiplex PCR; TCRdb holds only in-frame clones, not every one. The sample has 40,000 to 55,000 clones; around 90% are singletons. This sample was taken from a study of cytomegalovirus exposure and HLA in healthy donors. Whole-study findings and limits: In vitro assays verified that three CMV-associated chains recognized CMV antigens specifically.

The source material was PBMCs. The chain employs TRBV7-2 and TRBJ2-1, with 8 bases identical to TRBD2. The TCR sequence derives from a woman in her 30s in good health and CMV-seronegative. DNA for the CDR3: TGTGCCAGCAGCTCTACCGGGACTAGCTCCTACAATGAGCAGTTCTTC. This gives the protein CASSSTGTSSYNEQFF.